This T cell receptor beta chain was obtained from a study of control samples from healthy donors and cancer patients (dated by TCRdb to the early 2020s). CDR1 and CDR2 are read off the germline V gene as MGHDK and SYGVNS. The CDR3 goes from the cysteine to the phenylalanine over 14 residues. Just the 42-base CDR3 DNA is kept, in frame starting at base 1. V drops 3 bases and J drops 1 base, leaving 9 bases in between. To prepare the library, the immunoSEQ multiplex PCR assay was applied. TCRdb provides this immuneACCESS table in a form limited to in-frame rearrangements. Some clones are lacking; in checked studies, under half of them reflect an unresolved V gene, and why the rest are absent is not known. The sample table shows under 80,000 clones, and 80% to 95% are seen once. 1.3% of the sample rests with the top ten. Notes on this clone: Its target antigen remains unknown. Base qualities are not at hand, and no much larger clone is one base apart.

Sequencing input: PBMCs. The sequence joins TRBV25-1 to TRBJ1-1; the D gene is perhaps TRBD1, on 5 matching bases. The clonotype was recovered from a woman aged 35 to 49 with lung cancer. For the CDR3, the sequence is CASSDPGTNTEAFF. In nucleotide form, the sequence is TGTGCCAGCAGTGACCCAGGGACGAACACTGAAGCTTTCTTT.